The 26 T cell receptor beta chains reported below all come from one sample, sequenced in a study of blood T cells in healthy people across ages. The use of a sample-barcoded 5' primer and a J-beta primer mix characterized a second PCR of about 7 to 12 cycles. TCRdb reprocessed the 5' RACE reads with MiXCR, giving one entry per CDR3 protein. The table lists 600,000 to 850,000 distinct CDR3 sequences, around 25% of them singletons. These data were likewise used in another study, on T cells of mothers and their children.

Sequencing was done on a sample of blood. The receptors derive from a boy between 10 and 17 years old in good health.

The chain couples TRBV7-9 to TRBJ2-7; D possibly corresponds to TRBD1 (6 bases). CDR3 length: 14 residues. V lost 0 bases and J lost 6, with 12 bases in between. The V gene's germline CDR1 is SEHNR and CDR2 FQNEAQ (reference sequence). The CDR3 reads CASSLALGRGEQYV. CDR3 sequence (DNA): TGTGCCAGCAGCTTAGCGCTAGGCAGGGGCGAGCAGTACGTC.

This chain's CDR3 is CASSYVLQWGNQPQHF. CDR3 nucleotides: TGTGCCAGCAGTTACGTCTTACAGTGGGGCAATCAGCCCCAGCATTTT. This sequence joins TRBV6-6 and TRBJ1-5; the D is unclear. CDR3 length: 16 amino acids. V was shortened by 2 bases and J by 2 bases, with 13 bases between the two germline ends. In germline, CDR1 is MNHNY, CDR2 SVGAGI (reference sequence).

This clonotype has at least ten counts. The rearrangement links TRBV29-1 to TRBJ2-7; TRBD1 agrees at 9 bases. Germline loops: CDR1 SQVTM, CDR2 ANQGSEA. The length of the CDR3 is 12 residues. J gave up 5 bases and V 4 bases, and 3 bases lay outside the gene matches. The CDR3 DNA is TGCAGCGTTGCACAGGGGGCCGACGAGCAGTACTTC. Translation gives CSVAQGADEQYF.

The V and J genes are TRBV28 and TRBJ2-7, with a tentative D call TRBD2 (5 bases). The DNA end lines up better with TRBJ2-5; the J call may be wrong. The germline CDR1 and CDR2 sequences are MDHEN and SYDVKM. The CDR3 runs to 13 residues. The CDR3 coding sequence is TGTGCCAGCAGTTTATTCGGAGGACAGACCCAGTACTTC. Its protein product is CASSLFGGQTQYF.

This clonotype has just one count. This rearrangement joins TRBV24-1 to TRBJ2-2, with D perhaps TRBD2 (5 bases). The germline CDR1 and CDR2 sequences are KGHDR and SFDVKD. V shed 4 bases and J shed 5 bases, with 10 bases lying between them. The CDR3 has 14 amino acids. The DNA for the CDR3 is TGTGCCACCAGTGAGCTCGAGGGAACCGGGGAGCTGTTTTTT. Amino acids: CATSELEGTGELFF.

This clonotype was observed a few times. V and J are TRBV12-3 or TRBV12-4 and TRBJ1-2; D is unresolved. The CDR3 is 15 amino acids. The V end lost 6 bases, the J end lost 0 bases, and 14 bases lay between the germline ends. CDR3 in amino acids: CASSASPGTNYGYTF. CDR3 coding DNA: TGTGCCAGCAGCGCAAGTCCGGGAACTAACTATGGCTACACCTTC.

In its sample, this clonotype was seen a few times. The J gene is TRBJ1-5, the V gene TRBV28; D is ambiguous. The CDR3 contains 16 residues. From germline, CDR1 is MDHEN and CDR2 SYDVKM. V dropped 5 bases and J dropped 0 bases, with 14 bases sitting between them. The CDR3 DNA follows: TGTGCCAGCAGTGAAAAGACACGCTATAGCAATCAGCCCCAGCATTTT. Residues: CASSEKTRYSNQPQHF. Variable domain in full (rest from reference TRBV28 and TRBJ1-5): DVKVTQSSRYLVKRTGEKVFLECVQDMDHENMFWYRQDPGLGLRLIYFSYDVKMKEKGDIPEGYSVSREKKERFSLILESASTNQTSMYLCASSEKTRYSNQPQHFGDGTRLSIL.

The chain has TRBV5-6 and TRBJ2-1; weak D call: TRBD1 (5 bases). This CDR3 is 15 amino acids long. Trimming removed 4 bases at V and 2 bases at J, with 13 bases between. Germline V gene lookup returns CDR1 SGHDT and CDR2 YYEEEE. The CDR3 region is CASSLVTAAYNEQFF. CDR3 sequence (DNA): TGTGCCAGCAGCCTCGTGACAGCAGCCTACAATGAGCAGTTCTTC.

This sequence joins TRBV5-6 and TRBJ2-5; D not certain. Germline-derived CDR1 and CDR2 are SGHDT and YYEEEE. The CDR3 length is 16 residues. V dropped 4 bases and J dropped 4 bases, with 20 bases sitting between them. The CDR3 spells CASSRSLPGSRETQYF. The CDR3 coding sequence is TGTGCCAGCAGCCGCTCACTACCGGGTTCCCGAGAGACCCAGTACTTC.

This clonotype has more than one count but fewer than ten. This chain links TRBV4-1 with TRBJ1-1; possible D gene TRBD1, 5 bases. CDR3 length: 14 amino acids. V lost 4 bases and J lost 3, with 12 bases in between. Germline V gives CDR1 MGHRA, CDR2 YSYEKL. CDR3 nucleotide sequence: TGCGCCAGCAGCCGGGGACTCTTGTACACTGAAGCTTTCTTT. As protein: CASSRGLLYTEAFF.

This clonotype was observed a few times. This chain uses TRBV4-1 with TRBJ1-1, with D perhaps matching TRBD1 (5 bases). The CDR3 loop spans 16 amino acids. The V and J ends lost 0 bases and 4 bases respectively, with 15 bases between them. Germline V CDR1 and CDR2: MGHRA, YSYEKL. DNA of the CDR3: TGCGCCAGCAGCCAAGATCGAGCAGGGCGAATCACTGAAGCTTTCTTT. It yields the protein CASSQDRAGRITEAFF.

The genes are TRBV28 and TRBJ2-5; 7 bases fit TRBD2. There are 13 residues in the CDR3. Germline CDR1 reads MDHEN; CDR2 reads SYDVKM. V gave up 8 bases and J gave up 3 bases; unmatched junction bases: 6. The CDR3 region has the DNA TGTGCCAGCTGGGGGGGAGGGGAAGAGACCCAGTACTTC. This codes for CASWGGGEETQYF.

This clonotype has more than one count but fewer than ten. This chain joins TRBV5-5 and TRBJ2-1; 12 bases line up with TRBD2. The J call could be wrong; TRBJ2-5 is a better fit for the DNA end. Germline CDR1 SGHKS, CDR2 YYEKEE (reference sequence). This CDR3 is 18 amino acids long. CDR3 sequence (DNA): TGTGCCAGCACCGAGCAACCGACTAGCGGGGGACTTGAAGAGACCCAGTACTTC. This translates into CASTEQPTSGGLEETQYF.

J is TRBJ2-1 and V is TRBV25-1; 11 bases line up with TRBD2. The CDR3 has 19 residues. Trimming took 2 bases from V and 5 from J; bases not matched to a gene: 14. CDR1 and CDR2 (germline): MGHDK, SYGVNS. CDR3 amino acids: CASSEIRTSGRKAHNEQFF. The CDR3 coding sequence is TGTGCCAGCAGTGAAATAAGAACTAGCGGGAGAAAGGCCCACAATGAGCAGTTCTTC.

This clonotype was counted between two and nine times. The chain uses TRBV9 and TRBJ2-5, with D possibly matching TRBD1 (5 bases). V lost 3 bases, J lost 4 bases, and 13 bases lay in between. This CDR3 is 14 amino acids long. Germline assignment: CDR1 SGDLS and CDR2 YYNGEE. CDR3 DNA sequence: TGTGCCAGCAGCGCAGGACGTAGGGGAGAGACCCAGTACTTC. Its translation is CASSAGRRGETQYF.

This chain links TRBV4-1 with TRBJ2-3; D unclear. This CDR3 spans 14 amino acids. Germline V gene data show CDR1 as MGHRA and CDR2 as YSYEKL. The V and J ends lost 1 base and 6 bases respectively, with 11 bases between them. CDR3 DNA sequence: TGCGCCAGCAGCCAAGGACTGGGATCGGATACGCAGTATTTT. Its translation: CASSQGLGSDTQYF.

This clonotype showed up just a few times. This sequence joins TRBV29-1 and TRBJ2-7, with D perhaps TRBD1 or TRBD2 (5 bases each). The CDR3 sequence is 12 residues long. V was shortened by 4 bases and J by 8 bases, with 15 bases between the two germline ends. Germline CDR1 reads SQVTM; CDR2 reads ANQGSEA. In DNA, the CDR3 is TGCAGCGTTGTTAATGGTGGGGACCAGCAGTACTTC. Protein sequence: CSVVNGGDQQYF.

This clonotype was recorded at least ten times. The J gene is TRBJ2-7, the V gene TRBV7-9, with D tentatively TRBD1 (6 bases). Germline V lookup: CDR1 SEHNR, CDR2 FQNEAQ (reference sequence). The CDR3 is 13 amino acids. Trimming pared 5 bases from V and 2 bases from J, leaving 10 bases between. CDR3 in DNA: TGTGCCAGCAGCCGGCAGGGGCCCTACGAGCAGTACTTC. As protein: CASSRQGPYEQYF.

This clonotype has only a few counts. V usage is TRBV19 and J usage is TRBJ2-1; D perhaps matches TRBD1 (6 bases). This CDR3 is 14 amino acids long. Trimming took 8 bases from V and 3 from J, leaving 14 bases between them. In germline, CDR1 is LNHDA, CDR2 SQIVND (reference sequence). The CDR3 reads CASQGGVIYNEQFF. The DNA of the CDR3 is TGTGCCAGTCAAGGGGGAGTAATCTACAATGAGCAGTTCTTC.

This clonotype was detected a few times. J is TRBJ2-5 and V is TRBV2; D is perhaps TRBD1 or TRBD2 (5 bases each). CDR3 length: 14 residues. Trimming took 8 bases from V and 3 from J, leaving 16 bases between them. CDR1 SNHLY and CDR2 FYNNEI come from the germline V gene. The CDR3 spells CASSVGTLEETQYF. The CDR3 DNA reads TGTGCCAGCTCGGTAGGGACGCTTGAAGAGACCCAGTACTTC.

V and J are TRBV20-1 and TRBJ2-7, with 16 bases matching TRBD2. Trimming took 6 bases from V and 6 from J; bases not matched to a gene: 11. This CDR3 has 16 residues. Per germline, CDR1 DFQATT and CDR2 SNEGSKA (reference sequence). This CDR3 reads CSAYAGTSGRAFEQYF. DNA for the CDR3: TGCAGTGCATATGCCGGGACTAGCGGGAGGGCCTTCGAGCAGTACTTC.

This chain links TRBV2 with TRBJ2-1, with 7 bases identical to TRBD1. Trimming removed 8 bases from V and 5 bases from J; junction bases left unmatched: 24. Germline lookup yields CDR1 SNHLY and CDR2 FYNNEI. The CDR3 runs to 19 residues. The CDR3 reads CASLTPGQRYRSGNNEQFF. The CDR3 DNA reads TGTGCCAGCCTTACTCCGGGACAGAGGTACAGAAGTGGGAACAATGAGCAGTTCTTC. Drawing the rest from reference TRBV2 and TRBJ2-1, the complete variable domain is EPEVTQTPSHQVTQMGQEVILRCVPISNHLYFYWYRQILGQKVEFLVSFYNNEISEKSEIFDDQFSVERPDGSNFTLKIRSTKLEDSAMYFCASLTPGQRYRSGNNEQFFGPGTRLTVL.

This chain connects TRBV2 to TRBJ2-5; D gene uncertain. V shed 8 bases and J shed 5 bases, with 12 bases lying between them. The CDR3 has 12 amino acids. Germline CDR1 reads SNHLY; CDR2 reads FYNNEI. CDR3 DNA sequence: TGTGCCAGCCAGGTCGTAACGGAGACCCAGTACTTC. This translates into CASQVVTETQYF.

V gene TRBV6-6 combines with J gene TRBJ2-1; D perhaps matches TRBD1 (6 bases). Germline V CDR1 and CDR2: MNHNY, SVGAGI (reference sequence). The CDR3 length is 16 residues. V was clipped by 6 bases and J by 4 bases, with 19 bases between them. CDR3 DNA sequence: TGTGCCAGCAGCCCTACCCCAGGGGCCGTTTACAATGAGCAGTTCTTC. This translates into CASSPTPGAVYNEQFF.

J is TRBJ2-1 and V is TRBV11-2; D unresolved. CDR3 length: 15 amino acids. Germline CDR1 is SGHAT and CDR2 is FQNNGV. Trimming removed 5 bases at V and 2 bases at J, with 13 bases between. The CDR3: CASSSAYQTYNEQFF. CDR3 DNA: TGTGCCAGCAGCAGCGCCTACCAAACCTACAATGAGCAGTTCTTC.

The chain is built from TRBV20-1 and TRBJ2-5; D remains ambiguous. Germline assignment: CDR1 DFQATT and CDR2 SNEGSKA (reference sequence). Trimming took off 4 bases at V and 5 bases at J, with 20 bases between the two ends. This CDR3 has 15 amino acids. CDR3 in amino acids: CSATIDRIYLETQYF. CDR3 bases: TGCAGTGCTACAATAGATCGAATTTATTTGGAGACCCAGTACTTC.